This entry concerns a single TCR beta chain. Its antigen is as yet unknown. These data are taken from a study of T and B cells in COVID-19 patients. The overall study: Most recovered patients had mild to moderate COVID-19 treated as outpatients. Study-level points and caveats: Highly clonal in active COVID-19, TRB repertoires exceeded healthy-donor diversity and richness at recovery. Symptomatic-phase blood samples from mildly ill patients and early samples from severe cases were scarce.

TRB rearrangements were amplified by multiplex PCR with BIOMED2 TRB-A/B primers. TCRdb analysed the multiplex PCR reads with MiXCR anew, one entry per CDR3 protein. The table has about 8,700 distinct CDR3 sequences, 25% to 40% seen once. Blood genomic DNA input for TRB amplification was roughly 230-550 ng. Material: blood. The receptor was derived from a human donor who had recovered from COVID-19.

CDR3 protein: CASSYSETPNEKLFF. The CDR3 DNA reads TGTGCCAGCAGTTATTCAGAAACACCTAATGAAAAACTGTTTTTT. The rearrangement uses TRBV6-5 and TRBJ1-4; the D is unclear. The germline CDR1 and CDR2 sequences are MNHEY and SVGAGI. This CDR3 comprises 15 residues. The V end was cut by 3 bases, the J end by 3 bases, with 11 bases between.